This TCR beta chain was sequenced in a study of blood T cell repertoires in COVID-19. Study summary: Samples of COVID-19 (acute and convalescent) were obtained from the United States, Italy and Spain. T cells, B-cell-depleted T cells, or PBMCs provided the cDNA or gDNA that served as material.

Per germline, CDR1 SGDLS and CDR2 YYNGEE. There are 16 residues in the CDR3. V dropped 0 bases and J dropped 2; count of bases not matched to a gene: 6. Original methodology: Reference gene primer amplification in the assay estimated nucleated cell counts. Method: immunoSEQ multiplex PCR; TCRdb's copy keeps in-frame clones and lacks some. V, J and clone size were drawn from that table, and D and trimming were deduced from the DNA. Of about 110,000 clones listed, approximately 80% are singletons. The TCR comes from an older woman with acute or convalescent COVID-19. The sequenced sample consisted of peripheral blood. This chain connects TRBV9 to TRBJ2-3, with 7 bases identical to TRBD2. For the CDR3, the DNA is TGTGCCAGCAGCGTAGATCCTAGCGGTTACACAGATACGCAGTATTTT. Amino acid sequence: CASSVDPSGYTDTQYF.